Listed below are T cell receptor beta chains from one sample, sequenced in a study of blood T cell repertoires in COVID-19. Only in-frame clones appear in the TCRdb table, and some are missing; sequencing was by immunoSEQ multiplex PCR. The repertoire has fewer than 80,000 clones, 80% to 90% of them found once; the top ten carry around 6%. Sequenced input: peripheral blood. The receptors were sampled from an elderly man with COVID-19, enrolled during active disease. The CDR3 runs from the conserved cysteine through the conserved F or W. A D gene is named only where the DNA matches it firmly. Part of the rows lack a size; the others show once, few, many or a class for expanded clones.

J gene: TRBJ1-2
V gene: TRBV5-1
clone size: .
D gene: .
CDR3 protein: CASRRGGSDYGYTF
CDR3 DNA: TGCGCCAGCAGACGCGGGGGCTCTGACTATGGCTACACCTTC

J gene: TRBJ2-3
V gene: TRBV3-1/TRBV3-2
clone size: .
D gene: TRBD2
CDR3 protein: CASSSPGGPTDTQYF
CDR3 DNA: TGTGCCAGCAGCTCCCCGGGGGGGCCGACAGATACGCAGTATTTT

J gene: TRBJ1-2
V gene: TRBV6-6
clone size: .
D gene: .
CDR3 protein: CASSYSDTEGGYTF
CDR3 DNA: TGTGCCAGCAGTTACTCAGACACGGAGGGTGGCTACACCTTC

J gene: TRBJ1-1
V gene: TRBV29-1
clone size: .
D gene: .
CDR3 protein: CSAGRTAMNTEAFF
CDR3 DNA: TGCAGCGCTGGGAGGACGGCGATGAACACTGAAGCTTTCTTT

J gene: TRBJ2-2
V gene: TRBV3-1/TRBV3-2
clone size: .
D gene: .
CDR3 protein: CASSPESAGNTGELFF
CDR3 DNA: TGTGCCAGCAGCCCGGAGTCGGCGGGGAACACCGGGGAGCTGTTTTTT

J gene: TRBJ1-2
V gene: TRBV7-8
clone size: .
D gene: TRBD1
CDR3 protein: CASSPRQGRGYTF
CDR3 DNA: TGTGCCAGCAGCCCGAGACAGGGCCGGGGCTACACCTTC

J gene: TRBJ1-5
V gene: TRBV16
clone size: .
D gene: TRBD1
CDR3 protein: CASSQSGTGGQPQHF
CDR3 DNA: TGTGCCAGCAGCCAATCTGGAACAGGGGGACAGCCCCAGCATTTT

J gene: TRBJ1-1
V gene: TRBV6-5
clone size: .
D gene: TRBD1
CDR3 protein: CASGRQGGTEAFF
CDR3 DNA: TGTGCCAGCGGAAGACAGGGGGGGACTGAAGCTTTCTTT

J gene: TRBJ2-5
V gene: TRBV19
clone size: .
D gene: TRBD2
CDR3 protein: CASSPWTSGGAETQYF
CDR3 DNA: TGTGCCAGTAGTCCTTGGACTAGCGGGGGGGCAGAGACCCAGTACTTC

J gene: TRBJ1-2
V gene: TRBV18
clone size: .
D gene: TRBD1
CDR3 protein: CASSPPADRGLRYGYTF
CDR3 DNA: TGTGCCAGCTCACCACCAGCGGACAGGGGGCTTCGCTATGGCTACACCTTC

J gene: TRBJ2-1
V gene: TRBV25-1
clone size: .
D gene: TRBD2
CDR3 protein: CASSVLASGGAIGEQFF
CDR3 DNA: TGTGCCAGCAGTGTTCTGGCTAGCGGGGGGGCCATAGGTGAGCAGTTCTTC

J gene: TRBJ2-3
V gene: TRBV12-3/TRBV12-4
clone size: .
D gene: .
CDR3 protein: CASTPKEGTQYF
CDR3 DNA: TGTGCCAGCACCCCCAAGGAGGGAACGCAGTATTTT

J gene: TRBJ1-2
V gene: TRBV9
clone size: once
D gene: .
CDR3 protein: CASSVSGNYGYTF
CDR3 DNA: TGTGCCAGCAGCGTATCGGGGAACTATGGCTACACCTTC

J gene: TRBJ1-1
V gene: TRBV5-1
clone size: .
D gene: TRBD1
CDR3 protein: CASSLAGTVMNTEAFF
CDR3 DNA: TGCGCCAGCAGCTTGGCGGGGACAGTAATGAACACTGAAGCTTTCTTT

J gene: TRBJ2-1
V gene: TRBV29-1
clone size: .
D gene: .
CDR3 protein: CSVEDYNPGLNEQFF
CDR3 DNA: TGCAGCGTTGAAGATTACAACCCTGGACTCAATGAGCAGTTCTTC

J gene: TRBJ1-4
V gene: TRBV12-3/TRBV12-4
clone size: .
D gene: .
CDR3 protein: CASSYWVAEKLFF
CDR3 DNA: TGTGCCAGCAGCTATTGGGTAGCCGAAAAACTGTTTTTT

J gene: TRBJ1-2
V gene: TRBV28
clone size: .
D gene: TRBD1
CDR3 protein: CASRMTGGLEGYTF
CDR3 DNA: TGTGCCAGCAGGATGACAGGGGGCCTAGAGGGCTACACCTTC

J gene: TRBJ2-5
V gene: TRBV12-5
clone size: .
D gene: .
CDR3 protein: CASGLAGEETQYF
CDR3 DNA: TGTGCTAGTGGTTTGGCAGGGGAGGAGACCCAGTACTTC

J gene: TRBJ2-3
V gene: TRBV7-9
clone size: once
D gene: TRBD1
CDR3 protein: CASSPGQGPADTQYF
CDR3 DNA: TGTGCCAGCAGCCCGGGACAGGGGCCGGCAGATACGCAGTATTTT

J gene: TRBJ2-3
V gene: TRBV6-2/TRBV6-3
clone size: .
D gene: .
CDR3 protein: CASSSQQDTQYF
CDR3 DNA: TGTGCCAGCAGTTCCCAACAGGATACGCAGTATTTT

J gene: TRBJ1-1
V gene: TRBV11-3
clone size: .
D gene: .
CDR3 protein: CASSPTRANTEAFF
CDR3 DNA: TGTGCCAGCAGCCCAACCCGAGCTAACACTGAAGCTTTCTTT

J gene: TRBJ2-5
V gene: TRBV2
clone size: .
D gene: .
CDR3 protein: CASSSEAGETQYF
CDR3 DNA: TGTGCCAGCAGCTCAGAGGCCGGGGAGACCCAGTACTTC

J gene: TRBJ2-3
V gene: TRBV7-9
clone size: .
D gene: .
CDR3 protein: CALGASSTDTQYF
CDR3 DNA: TGTGCCCTGGGGGCATCGAGCACAGATACGCAGTATTTT

J gene: TRBJ2-1
V gene: TRBV10-3
clone size: once
D gene: .
CDR3 protein: CAISGRGTVINEQFF
CDR3 DNA: TGTGCCATCAGTGGGCGCGGGACAGTCATCAATGAGCAGTTCTTC

J gene: TRBJ1-1
V gene: TRBV12-3/TRBV12-4
clone size: once
D gene: .
CDR3 protein: CASSLDSTEAFF
CDR3 DNA: TGTGCCAGCAGTTTAGACTCTACTGAAGCTTTCTTT

J gene: TRBJ2-3
V gene: TRBV5-8
clone size: .
D gene: TRBD1
CDR3 protein: CASSRGQGVDTQYF
CDR3 DNA: TGTGCCAGCAGTAGGGGACAGGGAGTGGATACGCAGTATTTT

J gene: TRBJ2-4
V gene: TRBV5-1
clone size: once
D gene: TRBD2
CDR3 protein: CASSSGLAGIAKNIQYF
CDR3 DNA: TGCGCCAGCAGCTCGGGACTAGCGGGGATAGCCAAAAACATTCAGTACTTC

J gene: TRBJ1-1
V gene: TRBV19
clone size: .
D gene: .
CDR3 protein: CASSIDPWAGAFF
CDR3 DNA: TGTGCCAGTAGTATAGATCCCTGGGCCGGAGCTTTCTTT

J gene: TRBJ2-2
V gene: TRBV11-3
clone size: few
D gene: .
CDR3 protein: CASSLDVGGSGELFF
CDR3 DNA: TGTGCCAGCAGCTTAGATGTTGGGGGCTCCGGGGAGCTGTTTTTT

J gene: TRBJ2-3
V gene: TRBV11-3
clone size: .
D gene: TRBD1
CDR3 protein: CASSQTGKDTQYF
CDR3 DNA: TGTGCCAGCAGCCAGACAGGGAAGGATACGCAGTATTTT

J gene: TRBJ2-2
V gene: TRBV5-4
clone size: .
D gene: TRBD1
CDR3 protein: CASSLDRGHVANTGELFF
CDR3 DNA: TGTGCCAGCAGCTTGGACAGGGGCCATGTCGCGAACACCGGGGAGCTGTTTTTT

J gene: TRBJ1-2
V gene: TRBV5-8
clone size: .
D gene: TRBD1
CDR3 protein: CASSLDPTGSYGYTF
CDR3 DNA: TGTGCCAGCAGCTTGGACCCGACAGGGTCCTATGGCTACACCTTC

J gene: TRBJ2-1
V gene: TRBV2
clone size: .
D gene: TRBD1
CDR3 protein: CASRLDRGRYNEQFF
CDR3 DNA: TGTGCCAGCAGGCTCGACAGGGGACGTTACAATGAGCAGTTCTTC

J gene: TRBJ2-4
V gene: TRBV29-1
clone size: .
D gene: .
CDR3 protein: CSVEGGSLAKNIQYF
CDR3 DNA: TGCAGCGTTGAAGGCGGCAGTCTAGCCAAAAACATTCAGTACTTC

J gene: TRBJ2-7
V gene: TRBV28
clone size: many
D gene: TRBD1
CDR3 protein: CASSSRDRGYEQYF
CDR3 DNA: TGTGCCAGCAGTTCGAGGGACAGGGGCTACGAGCAGTACTTC

J gene: TRBJ2-3
V gene: TRBV18
clone size: .
D gene: .
CDR3 protein: CASSPQRGGGASDTQYF
CDR3 DNA: TGTGCCAGCTCGCCTCAGAGGGGCGGGGGCGCTTCAGATACGCAGTATTTT

J gene: TRBJ1-1
V gene: TRBV6-5
clone size: .
D gene: .
CDR3 protein: CASSSVRGVNTEAFF
CDR3 DNA: TGTGCCAGCAGTTCGGTCAGGGGTGTGAACACTGAAGCTTTCTTT

J gene: TRBJ2-7
V gene: TRBV2
clone size: .
D gene: .
CDR3 protein: CASSAGAQYEQYF
CDR3 DNA: TGTGCCAGCAGCGCAGGGGCACAGTACGAGCAGTACTTC

J gene: TRBJ1-5
V gene: TRBV2
clone size: .
D gene: .
CDR3 protein: CASSEGGVQPQHF
CDR3 DNA: TGTGCCAGCAGCGAGGGGGGGGTACAGCCCCAGCATTTT

J gene: TRBJ1-1
V gene: TRBV12-3/TRBV12-4
clone size: few
D gene: .
CDR3 protein: CASGRGMNTEAFF
CDR3 DNA: TGTGCCAGCGGGAGGGGCATGAACACTGAAGCTTTCTTT

J gene: TRBJ1-6
V gene: TRBV4-1
clone size: few
D gene: .
CDR3 protein: CASSPTGASSYNSPLHF
CDR3 DNA: TGCGCCAGCAGCCCTACAGGCGCAAGCTCCTATAATTCACCCCTCCACTTT

J gene: TRBJ2-7
V gene: TRBV5-6
clone size: .
D gene: TRBD1
CDR3 protein: CASSLTGGSSYEQYF
CDR3 DNA: TGTGCCAGCAGCTTGACAGGGGGAAGCTCCTACGAGCAGTACTTC

J gene: TRBJ1-2
V gene: TRBV2
clone size: .
D gene: .
CDR3 protein: CASSEGEGGYYGYTF
CDR3 DNA: TGTGCCAGCAGTGAGGGGGAGGGCGGCTACTATGGCTACACCTTC

J gene: TRBJ2-5
V gene: TRBV29-1
clone size: .
D gene: TRBD1
CDR3 protein: CSVDKGAGVETQYF
CDR3 DNA: TGCAGCGTTGATAAGGGGGCAGGTGTGGAGACCCAGTACTTC

J gene: TRBJ1-5
V gene: TRBV5-6
clone size: .
D gene: .
CDR3 protein: CASSLRAGNQPQHF
CDR3 DNA: TGTGCCAGCAGCTTGAGGGCAGGGAATCAGCCCCAGCATTTT

J gene: TRBJ1-1
V gene: TRBV12-3/TRBV12-4
clone size: .
D gene: .
CDR3 protein: CASSLGRDTEAFF
CDR3 DNA: TGTGCCAGCAGTTTAGGCAGGGATACTGAAGCTTTCTTT

J gene: TRBJ2-3
V gene: TRBV21-1
clone size: .
D gene: .
CDR3 protein: CASSKGTGVDTQYF
CDR3 DNA: TGTGCCAGCAGCAAAGGTACAGGGGTAGATACGCAGTATTTT

J gene: TRBJ1-5
V gene: TRBV2
clone size: .
D gene: .
CDR3 protein: CASRAPQGNQPQHF
CDR3 DNA: TGTGCCAGCAGGGCCCCCCAGGGGAATCAGCCCCAGCATTTT

J gene: TRBJ2-5
V gene: TRBV7-9
clone size: .
D gene: TRBD1
CDR3 protein: CASSFGSLGQGERETQYF
CDR3 DNA: TGTGCCAGCAGTTTTGGATCCCTGGGACAGGGGGAAAGGGAGACCCAGTACTTC

J gene: TRBJ1-2
V gene: TRBV5-1
clone size: .
D gene: .
CDR3 protein: CASSLLSNTNYGYTF
CDR3 DNA: TGCGCCAGCAGCTTGTTGTCTAATACTAACTATGGCTACACCTTC